Described below is a single T cell receptor beta chain sequence and its context. The sample comes from a study of blood T cell repertoires in COVID-19. CDR1 is SEHNR and CDR2 is FQNEAQ in the germline V gene (reference sequence). The length of the CDR3 is 14 residues. V lost 5 bases and J lost 7; bases outside the gene matches: 8. Sequenced by immunoSEQ multiplex PCR; TCRdb stores in-frame clones only, minus some. The sample records about 100,000 clones, 86% being singletons. This TCR came from a man older than 75 with acute or convalescent COVID-19. The chain carries TRBV7-9 and TRBJ2-7; 10 bases map to TRBD1. The specimen was peripheral blood. The DNA for the CDR3 is TGTGCCAGCAGCCCGGGGGACAGGGGCTGGGAGCAGTACTTC. Encoded protein: CASSPGDRGWEQYF. The full variable domain, rest sourced from reference TRBV7-9 and TRBJ2-7, is DTGVSQNPRHKITKRGQNVTFRCDPISEHNRLYWYRQTLGQGPEFLTYFQNEAQLEKSRLLSDRFSAERPKGSFSTLEIQRTEQGDSAMYLCASSPGDRGWEQYFGPGTRLTVT.